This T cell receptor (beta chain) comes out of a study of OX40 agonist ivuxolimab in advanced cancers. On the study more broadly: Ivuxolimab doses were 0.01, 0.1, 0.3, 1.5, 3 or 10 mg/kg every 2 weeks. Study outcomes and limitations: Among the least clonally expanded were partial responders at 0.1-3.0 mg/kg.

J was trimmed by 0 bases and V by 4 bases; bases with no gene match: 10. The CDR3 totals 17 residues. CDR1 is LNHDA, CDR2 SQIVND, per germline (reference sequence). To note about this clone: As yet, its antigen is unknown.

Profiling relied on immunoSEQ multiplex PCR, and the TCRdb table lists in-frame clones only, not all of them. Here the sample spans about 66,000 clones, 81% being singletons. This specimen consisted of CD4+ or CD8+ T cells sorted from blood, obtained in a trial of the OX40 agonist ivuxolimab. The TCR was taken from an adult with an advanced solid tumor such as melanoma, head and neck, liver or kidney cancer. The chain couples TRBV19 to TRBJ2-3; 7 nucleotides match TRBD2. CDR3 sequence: CASSTLADPASTDTQYF. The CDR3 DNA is TGTGCCAGTAGTACCCTAGCGGACCCAGCTAGCACAGATACGCAGTATTTT.